The clone carrying this T cell receptor (beta chain) appeared a few times. Its specificity is unknown. This sample is part of a study of CD8 T cells in ankylosing spondylitis. The study's findings and limits: Disease-linked clones had a CD8+ phenotype and relatively low frequency in peripheral blood. Ankylosing spondylitis blood appeared to be characterized by a TCR beta motif of 7 to 9 highly homologous variants.

TCRdb re-analysed the 5' RACE reads in MiXCR, keeping a single row per CDR3 protein. The sample lists more than 200,000 distinct CDR3 sequences; roughly a quarter were seen once. The germline gives CDR1 DFQATT, CDR2 SNEGSKA (reference sequence). The CDR3 runs to 11 residues. V was shortened by 8 bases and J by 3 bases, with 8 bases between the two germline ends. The sample comprised blood, either unsorted or a sorted T cell fraction (not recorded which). The chain employs TRBV20-1 and TRBJ2-1; D remains ambiguous. The receptor was derived from a male donor with ankylosing spondylitis or in good health (not recorded which). For the CDR3, the DNA is TGCAGTATGGACGGCTACAATGAGCAGTTCTTC. Translation: CSMDGYNEQFF.